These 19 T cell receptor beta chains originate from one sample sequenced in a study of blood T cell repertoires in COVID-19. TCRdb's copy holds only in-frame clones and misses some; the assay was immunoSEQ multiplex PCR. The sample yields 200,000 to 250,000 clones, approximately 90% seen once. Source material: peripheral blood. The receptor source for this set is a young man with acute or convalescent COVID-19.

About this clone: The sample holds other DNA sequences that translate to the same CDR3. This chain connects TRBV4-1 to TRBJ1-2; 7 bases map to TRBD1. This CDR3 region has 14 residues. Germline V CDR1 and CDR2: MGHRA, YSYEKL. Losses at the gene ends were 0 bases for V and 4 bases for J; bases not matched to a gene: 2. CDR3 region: CASSQDGDSYGYTF. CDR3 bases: TGCGCCAGCAGCCAAGATGGGGACAGCTATGGCTACACCTTC.

CDR3 in DNA: TGCGCCAGCAGCCTAGACCGAGGGAACACCGGGGAGCTGTTTTTT. This translates into CASSLDRGNTGELFF. The chain recombines TRBV23-1 with TRBJ2-2; D remains unclear. TRBV23-1 is reported as an ORF; its role is uncertain. The germline V and J ends were trimmed by 6 bases and 1 base, with 12 bases remaining between them. The CDR3 is 15 amino acids.

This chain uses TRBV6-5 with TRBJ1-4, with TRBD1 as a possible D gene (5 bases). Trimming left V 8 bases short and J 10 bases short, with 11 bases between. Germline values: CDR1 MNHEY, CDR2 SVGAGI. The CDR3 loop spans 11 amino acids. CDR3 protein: CASQWGGKLFF. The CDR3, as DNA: TGTGCCAGCCAATGGGGGGGAAAACTGTTTTTT.

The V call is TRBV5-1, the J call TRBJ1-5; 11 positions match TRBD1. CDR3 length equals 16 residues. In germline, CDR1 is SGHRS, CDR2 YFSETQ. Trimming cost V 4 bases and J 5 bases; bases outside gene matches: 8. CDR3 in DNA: TGCGCCAGCAGCCCCACGGGACAGGGGGGGGATCAGCCCCAGCATTTT. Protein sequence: CASSPTGQGGDQPQHF.

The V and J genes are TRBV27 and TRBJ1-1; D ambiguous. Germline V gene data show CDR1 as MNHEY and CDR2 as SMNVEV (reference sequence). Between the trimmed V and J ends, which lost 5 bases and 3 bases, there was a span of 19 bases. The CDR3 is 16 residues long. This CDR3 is CASSRYRPRWDTEAFF. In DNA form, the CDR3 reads TGTGCCAGCAGTAGGTACAGACCCCGTTGGGACACTGAAGCTTTCTTT.

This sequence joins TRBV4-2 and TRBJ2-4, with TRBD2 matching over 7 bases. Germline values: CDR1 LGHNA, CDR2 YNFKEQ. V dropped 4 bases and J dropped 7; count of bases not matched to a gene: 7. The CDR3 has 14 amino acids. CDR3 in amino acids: CASSPGRGLNIQYF. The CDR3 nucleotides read TGTGCCAGCAGCCCTGGGAGGGGTCTGAACATTCAGTACTTC.

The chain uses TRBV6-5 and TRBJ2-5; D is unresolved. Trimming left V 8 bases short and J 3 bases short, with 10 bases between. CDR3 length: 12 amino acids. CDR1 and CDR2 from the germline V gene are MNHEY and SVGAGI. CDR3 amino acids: CASRDLEETQYF. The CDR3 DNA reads TGTGCCAGCCGAGACTTGGAAGAGACCCAGTACTTC.

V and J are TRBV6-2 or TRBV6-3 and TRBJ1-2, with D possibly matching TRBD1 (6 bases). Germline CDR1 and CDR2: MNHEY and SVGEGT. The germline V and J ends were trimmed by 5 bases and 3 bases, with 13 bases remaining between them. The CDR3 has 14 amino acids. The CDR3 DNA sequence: TGTGCCAGCAGTAGGGCCGGGACACACTATGGCTACACCTTC. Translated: CASSRAGTHYGYTF.

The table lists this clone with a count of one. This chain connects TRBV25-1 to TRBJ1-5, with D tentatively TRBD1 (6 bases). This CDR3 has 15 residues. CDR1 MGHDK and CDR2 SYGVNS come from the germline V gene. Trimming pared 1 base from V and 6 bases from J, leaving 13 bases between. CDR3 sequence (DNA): TGTGCCAGCAGTGAATCCAAACAGGGCGGTCAGCCCCAGCATTTT. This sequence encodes CASSESKQGGQPQHF. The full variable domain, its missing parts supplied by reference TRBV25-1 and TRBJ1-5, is EADIYQTPRYLVIGTGKKITLECSQTMGHDKMYWYQQDPGMELHLIHYSYGVNSTEKGDLSSESTVSRIRTEHFPLTLESARPSHTSQYLCASSESKQGGQPQHFGDGTRLSIL.

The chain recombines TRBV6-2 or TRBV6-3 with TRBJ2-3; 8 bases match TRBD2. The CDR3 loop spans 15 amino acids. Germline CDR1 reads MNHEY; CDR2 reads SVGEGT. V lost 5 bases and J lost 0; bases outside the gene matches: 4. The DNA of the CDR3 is TGTGCCAGCAGTGCACGGGGGGGGAGCACAGATACGCAGTATTTT. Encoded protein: CASSARGGSTDTQYF.

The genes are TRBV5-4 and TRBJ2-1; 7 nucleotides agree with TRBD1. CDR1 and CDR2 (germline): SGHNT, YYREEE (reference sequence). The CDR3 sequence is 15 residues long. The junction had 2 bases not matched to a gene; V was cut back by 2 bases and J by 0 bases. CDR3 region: CASSLTGDSYNEQFF. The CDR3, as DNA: TGTGCCAGCAGCTTAACAGGGGACTCCTACAATGAGCAGTTCTTC.

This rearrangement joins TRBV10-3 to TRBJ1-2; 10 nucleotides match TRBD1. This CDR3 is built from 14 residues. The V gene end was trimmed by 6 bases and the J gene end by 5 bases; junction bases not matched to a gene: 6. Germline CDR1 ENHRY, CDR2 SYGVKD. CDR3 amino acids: CAIRTGTGEYGYTF. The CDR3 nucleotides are TGTGCCATCAGGACCGGGACAGGGGAATATGGCTACACCTTC.

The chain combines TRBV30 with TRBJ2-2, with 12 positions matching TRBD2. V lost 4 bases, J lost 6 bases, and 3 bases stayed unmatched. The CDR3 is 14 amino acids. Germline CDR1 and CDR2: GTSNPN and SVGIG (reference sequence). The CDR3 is CAWIGLAGPGELFF. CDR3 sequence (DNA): TGTGCCTGGATAGGACTAGCGGGACCCGGGGAGCTGTTTTTT.

CDR3 amino acids: CASSPRGPRETQYF. The CDR3, as DNA: TGTGCCAGCAGTCCCAGGGGGCCCAGGGAGACCCAGTACTTC. This rearrangement joins TRBV28 to TRBJ2-5; 8 nucleotides match TRBD1. The CDR3 sequence is 14 residues long. Germline CDR1 and CDR2: MDHEN and SYDVKM. The trim removed 5 bases at V and 5 bases at J, leaving 7 bases unmatched. Looking up the rest from reference TRBV28 and TRBJ2-5 gives the full variable domain: DVKVTQSSRYLVKRTGEKVFLECVQDMDHENMFWYRQDPGLGLRLIYFSYDVKMKEKGDIPEGYSVSREKKERFSLILESASTNQTSMYLCASSPRGPRETQYFGPGTRLLVL.

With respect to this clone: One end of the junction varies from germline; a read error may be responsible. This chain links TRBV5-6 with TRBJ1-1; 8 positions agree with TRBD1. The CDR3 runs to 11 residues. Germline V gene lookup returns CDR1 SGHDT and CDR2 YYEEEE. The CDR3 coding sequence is TGTGCCAGCAGCTTGGGGACAGGGCACATCTTT. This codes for CASSLGTGHIF.

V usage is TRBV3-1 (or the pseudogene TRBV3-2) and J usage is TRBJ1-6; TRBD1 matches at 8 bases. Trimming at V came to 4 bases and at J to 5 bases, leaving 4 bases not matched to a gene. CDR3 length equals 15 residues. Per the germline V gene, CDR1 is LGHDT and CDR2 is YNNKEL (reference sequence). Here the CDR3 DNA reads TGTGCCAGCAGCCCGCGGGGACAGGATAATTCACCCCTCCACTTT. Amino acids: CASSPRGQDNSPLHF.

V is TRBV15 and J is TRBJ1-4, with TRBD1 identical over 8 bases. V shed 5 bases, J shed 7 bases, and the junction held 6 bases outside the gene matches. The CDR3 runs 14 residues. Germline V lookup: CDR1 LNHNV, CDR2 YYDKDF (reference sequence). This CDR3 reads CATSEGQGGEKLFF. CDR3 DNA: TGTGCCACCAGCGAAGGACAGGGTGGTGAAAAACTGTTTTTT.

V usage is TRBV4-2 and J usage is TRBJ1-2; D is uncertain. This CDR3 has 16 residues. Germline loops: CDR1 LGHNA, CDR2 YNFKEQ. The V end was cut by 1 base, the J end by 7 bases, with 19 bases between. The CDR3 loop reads CASSQASRTELSGYTF. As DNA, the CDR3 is TGTGCCAGCAGCCAAGCTTCTCGAACAGAACTTAGTGGCTACACCTTC.

The CDR3 coding sequence is TGCGCCAGCAGCTTGGCCGTACAGGGGGCCTACGAGCAGTACTTC. It translates to CASSLAVQGAYEQYF. The genes are TRBV5-1 and TRBJ2-7, with 8 bases lining up with TRBD1. The length of the CDR3 is 15 residues. Germline CDR1 SGHRS, CDR2 YFSETQ. Trimming removed 0 bases from V and 2 bases from J; junction bases left unmatched: 4.